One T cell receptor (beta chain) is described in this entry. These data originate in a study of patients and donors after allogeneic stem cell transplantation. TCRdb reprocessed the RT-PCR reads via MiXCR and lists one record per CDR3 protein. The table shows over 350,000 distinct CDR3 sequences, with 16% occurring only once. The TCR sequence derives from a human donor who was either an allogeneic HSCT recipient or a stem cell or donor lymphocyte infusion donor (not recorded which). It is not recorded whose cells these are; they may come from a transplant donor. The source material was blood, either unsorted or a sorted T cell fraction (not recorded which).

DNA of the CDR3: TGTGCCAGCAGCTTGTGGGACAGGGTGAACACTGAAGCTTTCTTT. It translates to CASSLWDRVNTEAFF. V is TRBV5-6 and J is TRBJ1-1; 9 positions match TRBD1. The CDR3 contains 15 residues. Germline values: CDR1 SGHDT, CDR2 YYEEEE. After removal of 1 base from V and 0 bases from J, the junction contained 1 base not matched to a gene.